Listed below are T cell receptor beta chains from one sample, sequenced in a study of cytomegalovirus exposure and HLA in healthy donors. The protocol was immunoSEQ multiplex PCR, while the TCRdb copy is restricted to in-frame clones and leaves out a portion. Here the sample spans approximately 120,000 clones, more than 75% being singletons. Sequenced material: PBMCs. These receptor sequences come from a woman aged 55-69 years in good health and CMV-seropositive. CDR3s include the opening cysteine and the closing phenylalanine or tryptophan. The order of the fields is clone size, D gene, V gene, J gene, CDR3 protein, CDR3 DNA. D genes are given only for firm matches. For some rows the clone size is stated as once, few or many, or as a class when expanded; others skip it.

-	TRBD1	TRBV30	TRBJ1-1	CAWKLQGGGEAFF	TGTGCCTGGAAATTACAGGGGGGGGGTGAAGCTTTCTTT
-	TRBD1	TRBV6-1	TRBJ2-7	CASSVGQTYEQYF	TGTGCCAGCAGTGTGGGACAGACCTACGAGCAGTACTTC
few	TRBD2	TRBV6-4	TRBJ2-3	CASSDSGRDLAGGRQYF	TGTGCCAGCAGTGACTCAGGGAGGGACCTAGCGGGGGGCCGTCAGTATTTT
once	TRBD1	TRBV19	TRBJ1-2	CASSSDRGIYYGYTF	TGTGCCAGTAGCTCCGACAGGGGTATCTACTATGGCTACACCTTC
once	TRBD2	TRBV5-1	TRBJ2-3	CASSSTSGTDTQYF	TGCGCCAGCAGCTCGACTAGCGGGACAGATACGCAGTATTTT
-	TRBD2	TRBV7-2	TRBJ2-1	CASSLVPRGGPFEQFF	TGTGCCAGCAGCTTAGTACCGCGGGGGGGCCCCTTCGAGCAGTTCTTC
-	-	TRBV6-5	TRBJ1-4	CASSYSGGYNEKLFF	TGTGCCAGCAGTTACTCGGGAGGGTACAATGAAAAACTGTTTTTT
-	-	TRBV19	TRBJ2-2	CASSAGFTGELFF	TGTGCCAGTAGTGCAGGGTTTACCGGGGAGCTGTTTTTT
-	TRBD1	TRBV9	TRBJ1-2	CASSVLQGYGYTF	TGTGCCAGCAGCGTATTACAGGGGTATGGCTACACCTTC
once	-	TRBV18	TRBJ2-1	CASSPQSGLVEQFF	TGTGCCAGCTCACCACAGTCAGGACTCGTCGAGCAGTTCTTC
-	TRBD1	TRBV5-1	TRBJ2-6	CASSSRDRAGANVLTF	TGCGCCAGCAGCTCTAGGGACAGGGCTGGGGCCAACGTCCTGACTTTC
-	TRBD1	TRBV30	TRBJ1-5	CAWAGGGNQPQHF	TGTGCCTGGGCAGGGGGCGGCAATCAGCCCCAGCATTTT
-	-	TRBV5-4	TRBJ2-2	CASSLGGTNGELFF	TGTGCCAGCAGCTTGGGAGGAACAAACGGGGAGCTGTTTTTT
few	-	TRBV6-5	TRBJ1-5	CASSAARGSNQPQHF	TGTGCCAGCAGTGCCGCTAGGGGAAGCAATCAGCCCCAGCATTTT
-	-	TRBV4-3	TRBJ1-3	CASSESMGTGNTIYF	TGCGCCAGCAGCGAGAGTATGGGCACTGGAAACACCATATATTTT
-	TRBD2	TRBV5-1	TRBJ2-3	CASSLTSGIIGTDTQYF	TGCGCCAGCAGCTTGACTAGCGGGATTATTGGAACAGATACGCAGTATTTT
-	TRBD1	TRBV7-9	TRBJ2-7	CASSWGQGLGEQYF	TGTGCCAGCAGCTGGGGACAGGGACTGGGCGAGCAGTACTTC
-	TRBD1	TRBV5-1	TRBJ1-1	CASSNRQGAANTEAFF	TGCGCCAGCAGCAACAGACAGGGGGCAGCGAACACTGAAGCTTTCTTT
few	-	TRBV30	TRBJ1-5	CAWSARGNQPQHF	TGTGCCTGGAGTGCCAGGGGCAATCAGCCCCAGCATTTT
-	TRBD2	TRBV6-1	TRBJ2-1	CASSETSGNNEQFF	TGTGCCAGCAGTGAGACTAGCGGGAACAATGAGCAGTTCTTC
-	TRBD1	TRBV7-9	TRBJ1-4	CASSFLPGQGDEKLFF	TGTGCCAGCAGCTTCCTCCCGGGACAGGGGGATGAAAAACTGTTTTTT
-	-	TRBV4-3	TRBJ2-7	CASSRTTDWTYEQYF	TGCGCCAGCAGCCGGACCACGGACTGGACCTACGAGCAGTACTTC
-	TRBD1	TRBV12-5	TRBJ2-6	CASGFTGGSGANVLTF	TGTGCTAGTGGTTTCACAGGGGGCTCTGGGGCCAACGTCCTGACTTTC
-	-	TRBV11-2	TRBJ1-2	CASSTIDSEGYTF	TGTGCCAGCAGCACAATCGACAGCGAGGGCTACACCTTC
-	TRBD1	TRBV19	TRBJ2-7	CASSPRTGATLYEQYF	TGTGCCAGTAGTCCCCGGACAGGGGCCACCCTCTACGAGCAGTACTTC
once	-	TRBV4-2	TRBJ2-2	CASSQPNRVSGELFF	TGTGCCAGCAGCCAACCTAACAGGGTCTCCGGGGAGCTGTTTTTT